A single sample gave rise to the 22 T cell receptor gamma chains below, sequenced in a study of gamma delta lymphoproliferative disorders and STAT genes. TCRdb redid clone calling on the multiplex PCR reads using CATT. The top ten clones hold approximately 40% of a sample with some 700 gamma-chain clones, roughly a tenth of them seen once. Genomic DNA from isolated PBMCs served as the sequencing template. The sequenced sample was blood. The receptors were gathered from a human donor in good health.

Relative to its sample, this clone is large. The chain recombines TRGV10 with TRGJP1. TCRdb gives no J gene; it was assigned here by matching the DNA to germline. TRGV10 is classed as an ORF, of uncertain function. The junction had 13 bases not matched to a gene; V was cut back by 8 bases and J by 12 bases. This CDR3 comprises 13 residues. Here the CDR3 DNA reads TGTGCTGCGTGGGTCCCCTTCGTGCGGTTCAAGATATTT. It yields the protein CAAWVPFVRFKIF.

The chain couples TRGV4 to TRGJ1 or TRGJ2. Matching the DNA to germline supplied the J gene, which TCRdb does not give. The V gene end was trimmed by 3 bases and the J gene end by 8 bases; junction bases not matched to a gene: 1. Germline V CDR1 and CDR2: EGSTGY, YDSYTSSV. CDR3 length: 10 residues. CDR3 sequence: CATWDNKKLF. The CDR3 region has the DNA TGTGCCACCTGGGATAATAAGAAACTCTTT.

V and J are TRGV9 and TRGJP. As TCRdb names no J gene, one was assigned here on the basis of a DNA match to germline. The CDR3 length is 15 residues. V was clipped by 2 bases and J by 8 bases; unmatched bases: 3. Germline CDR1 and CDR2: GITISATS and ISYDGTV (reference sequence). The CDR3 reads CALWEEKLGKKIKVF. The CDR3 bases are TGTGCCTTGTGGGAGGAGAAGTTGGGCAAAAAAATCAAGGTATTT.

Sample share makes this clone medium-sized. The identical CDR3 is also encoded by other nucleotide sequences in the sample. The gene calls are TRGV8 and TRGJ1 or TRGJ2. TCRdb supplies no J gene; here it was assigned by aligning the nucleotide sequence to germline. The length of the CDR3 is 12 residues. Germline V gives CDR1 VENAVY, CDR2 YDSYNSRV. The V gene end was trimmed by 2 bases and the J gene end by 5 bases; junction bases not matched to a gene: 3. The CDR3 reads CATWDIHYKKLF. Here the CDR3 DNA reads TGTGCCACCTGGGATATCCATTATAAGAAACTCTTT.

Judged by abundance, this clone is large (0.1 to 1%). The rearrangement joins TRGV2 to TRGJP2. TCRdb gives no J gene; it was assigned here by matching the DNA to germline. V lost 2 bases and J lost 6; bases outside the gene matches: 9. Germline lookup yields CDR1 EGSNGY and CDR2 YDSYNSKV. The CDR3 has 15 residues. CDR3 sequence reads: CATWDAQRCDWIKTF. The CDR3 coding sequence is TGTGCCACCTGGGACGCTCAACGGTGTGATTGGATCAAGACGTTT.

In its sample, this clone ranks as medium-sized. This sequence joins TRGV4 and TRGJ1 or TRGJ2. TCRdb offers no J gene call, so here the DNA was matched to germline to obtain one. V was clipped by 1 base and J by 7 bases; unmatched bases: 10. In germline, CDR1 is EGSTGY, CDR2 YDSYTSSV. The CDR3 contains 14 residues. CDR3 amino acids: CATWDGGFDYKKLF. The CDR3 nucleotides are TGTGCCACCTGGGATGGTGGGTTCGACTATAAGAAACTCTTT.

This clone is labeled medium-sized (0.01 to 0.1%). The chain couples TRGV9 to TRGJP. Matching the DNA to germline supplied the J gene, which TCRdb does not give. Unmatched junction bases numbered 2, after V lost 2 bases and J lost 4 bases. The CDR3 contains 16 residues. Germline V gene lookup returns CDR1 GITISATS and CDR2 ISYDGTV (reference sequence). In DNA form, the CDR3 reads TGTGCCTTGTGGGAGGGCCAAGAGTTGGGCAAAAAAATCAAGGTATTT. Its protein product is CALWEGQELGKKIKVF.

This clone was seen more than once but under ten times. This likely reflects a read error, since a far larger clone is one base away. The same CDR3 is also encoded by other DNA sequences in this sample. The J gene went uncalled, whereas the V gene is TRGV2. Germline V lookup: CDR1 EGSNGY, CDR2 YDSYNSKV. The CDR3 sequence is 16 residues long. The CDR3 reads CATWDRVGKPGGKKLF. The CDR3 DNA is TGTGCCACCTGGGACCGGGTAGGTAAACCTGGGGGTAAGAAGCTCTTT.

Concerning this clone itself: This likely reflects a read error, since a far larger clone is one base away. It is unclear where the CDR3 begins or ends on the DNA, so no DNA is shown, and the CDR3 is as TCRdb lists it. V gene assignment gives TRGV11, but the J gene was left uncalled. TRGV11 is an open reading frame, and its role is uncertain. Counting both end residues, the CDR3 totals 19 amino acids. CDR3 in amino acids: CTTVPAGLATGKNDWIKTF.

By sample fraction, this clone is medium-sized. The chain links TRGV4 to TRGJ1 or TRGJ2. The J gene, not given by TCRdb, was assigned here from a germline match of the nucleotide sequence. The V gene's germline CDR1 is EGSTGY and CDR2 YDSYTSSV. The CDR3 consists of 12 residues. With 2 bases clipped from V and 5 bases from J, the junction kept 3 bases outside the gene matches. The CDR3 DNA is TGTGCCACCTGGGATGAGGATTATAAGAAACTCTTT. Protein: CATWDEDYKKLF.

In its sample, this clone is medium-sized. The CDR3: CATGCWKKLF. CDR3 nucleotide sequence: TGTGCCACGGGGTGTTGGAAGAAACTCTTT. The chain couples TRGV3 to TRGJ1 or TRGJ2. No J gene is reported in TCRdb; it was inferred here by comparing the DNA with germline. V gave up 10 bases and J gave up 10 bases; unmatched junction bases: 10. The germline V gene has CDR1 VTNTFY and CDR2 YDVSTARD (reference sequence). This CDR3 region has 10 residues.

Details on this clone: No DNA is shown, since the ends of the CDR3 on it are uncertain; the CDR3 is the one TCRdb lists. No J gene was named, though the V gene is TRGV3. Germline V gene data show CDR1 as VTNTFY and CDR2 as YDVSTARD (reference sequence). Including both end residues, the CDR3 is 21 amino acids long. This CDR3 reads CATWDRPRIIIRNSLAVEQHF.

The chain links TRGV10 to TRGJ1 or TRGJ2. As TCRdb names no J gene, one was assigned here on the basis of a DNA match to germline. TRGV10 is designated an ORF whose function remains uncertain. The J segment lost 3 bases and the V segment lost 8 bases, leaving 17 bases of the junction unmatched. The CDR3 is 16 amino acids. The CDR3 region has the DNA TGTGCTGCGTGGGATTCCGTCCCCGCCTCTTATTATAAGAAACTCTTT. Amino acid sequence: CAAWDSVPASYYKKLF.

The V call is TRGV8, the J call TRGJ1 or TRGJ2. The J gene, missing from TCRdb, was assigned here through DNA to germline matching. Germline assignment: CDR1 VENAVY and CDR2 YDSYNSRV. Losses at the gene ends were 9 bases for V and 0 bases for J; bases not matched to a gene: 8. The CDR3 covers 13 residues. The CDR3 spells CATQPLNYYKKLF. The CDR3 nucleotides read TGTGCCACCCAACCTTTGAATTATTATAAGAAACTCTTT.

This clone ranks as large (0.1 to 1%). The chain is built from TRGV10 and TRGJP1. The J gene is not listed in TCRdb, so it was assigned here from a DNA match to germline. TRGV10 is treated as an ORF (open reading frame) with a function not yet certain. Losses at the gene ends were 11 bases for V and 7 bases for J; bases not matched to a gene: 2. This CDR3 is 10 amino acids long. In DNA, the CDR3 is TGTGCTGCGCGTGGTTGGTTCAAGATATTT. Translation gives CAARGWFKIF.

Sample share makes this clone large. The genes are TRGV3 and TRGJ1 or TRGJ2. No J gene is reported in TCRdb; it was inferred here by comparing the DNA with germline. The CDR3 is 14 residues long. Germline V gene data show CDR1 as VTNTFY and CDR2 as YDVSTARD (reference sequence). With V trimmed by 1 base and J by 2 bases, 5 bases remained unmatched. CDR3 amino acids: CATWDSPHYYKKLF. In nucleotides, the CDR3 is TGTGCCACCTGGGACAGCCCCCATTATTATAAGAAACTCTTT.

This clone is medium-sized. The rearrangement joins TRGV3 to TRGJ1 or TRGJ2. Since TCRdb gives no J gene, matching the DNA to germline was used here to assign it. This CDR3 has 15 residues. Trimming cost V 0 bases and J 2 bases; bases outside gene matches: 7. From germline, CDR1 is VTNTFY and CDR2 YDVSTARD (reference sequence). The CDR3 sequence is CATWDRLSYYYKKLF. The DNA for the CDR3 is TGTGCCACCTGGGACAGGCTTAGCTATTATTATAAGAAACTCTTT.

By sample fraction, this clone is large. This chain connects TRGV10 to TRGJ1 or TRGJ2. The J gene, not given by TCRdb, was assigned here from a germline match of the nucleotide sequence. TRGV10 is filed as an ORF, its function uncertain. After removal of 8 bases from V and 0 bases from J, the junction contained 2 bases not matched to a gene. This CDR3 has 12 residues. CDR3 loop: CAAWENYYKKLF. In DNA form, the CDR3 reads TGTGCTGCGTGGGAGAATTATTATAAGAAACTCTTT.

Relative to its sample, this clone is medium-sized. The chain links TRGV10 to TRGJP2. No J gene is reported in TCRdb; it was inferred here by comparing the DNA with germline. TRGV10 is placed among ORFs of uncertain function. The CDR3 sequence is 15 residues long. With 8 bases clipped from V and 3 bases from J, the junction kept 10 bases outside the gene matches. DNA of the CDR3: TGTGCTGCGTGGAGATATGGTGGTAGTGATTGGATCAAGACGTTT. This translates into CAAWRYGGSDWIKTF.

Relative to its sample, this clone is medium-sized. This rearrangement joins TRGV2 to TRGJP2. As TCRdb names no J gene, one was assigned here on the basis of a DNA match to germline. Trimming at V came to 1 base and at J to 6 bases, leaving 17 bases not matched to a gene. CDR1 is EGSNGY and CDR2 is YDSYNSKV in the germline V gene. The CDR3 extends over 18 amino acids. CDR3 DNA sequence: TGTGCCACCTGGGACGGACCTCGACGGTTTGGTTGTGATTGGATCAAGACGTTT. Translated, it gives CATWDGPRRFGCDWIKTF.

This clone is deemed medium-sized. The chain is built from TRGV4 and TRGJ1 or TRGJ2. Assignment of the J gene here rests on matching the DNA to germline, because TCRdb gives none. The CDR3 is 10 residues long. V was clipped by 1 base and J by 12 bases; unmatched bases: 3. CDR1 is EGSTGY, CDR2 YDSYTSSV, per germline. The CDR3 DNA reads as TGTGCCACCTGGGATGGAGGGAAACTCTTT. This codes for CATWDGGKLF.

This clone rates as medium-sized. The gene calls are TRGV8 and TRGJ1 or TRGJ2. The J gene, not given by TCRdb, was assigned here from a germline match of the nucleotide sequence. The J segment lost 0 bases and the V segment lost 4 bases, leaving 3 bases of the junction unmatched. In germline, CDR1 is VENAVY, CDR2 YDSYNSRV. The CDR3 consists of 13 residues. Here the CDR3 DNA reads TGTGCCACCTGGGAGAGGAATTATTATAAGAAACTCTTT. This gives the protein CATWERNYYKKLF.